The 26 T cell receptor beta chains listed next were all sequenced from one sample in a study of Ad26.COV2.S vaccination and SARS-CoV-2 variants. Produced via immunoSEQ multiplex PCR; TCRdb's table is partial and in-frame only. In the table there are approximately 140,000 clones, just over 85% of which are singletons. The sequenced sample was peripheral blood, obtained after recovery from COVID-19. These receptors came from a human donor who had recovered from COVID-19.

The chain recombines TRBV27 with TRBJ2-7; D might be TRBD1 (6 bases). V was pared by 3 bases and J by 1 base, with 10 bases between. This CDR3 has 14 residues. CDR1 MNHEY and CDR2 SMNVEV come from the germline V gene (reference sequence). The CDR3 sequence: CASSFSDSSYEQYF. The DNA for the CDR3 is TGTGCCAGCAGTTTCTCGGACAGTTCCTACGAGCAGTACTTC.

The rearrangement uses TRBV30 and TRBJ1-4, with D unclear. V lost 2 bases and J lost 0, with 10 bases in between. The CDR3 contains 15 residues. CDR1 is GTSNPN, CDR2 SVGIG, per germline (reference sequence). CDR3 nucleotide sequence: TGTGCCTGGAGTCCCCCTATTGCAACTAATGAAAAACTGTTTTTT. It encodes CAWSPPIATNEKLFF.

The CDR3 loop reads CASSPGTPERQPQHF. CDR3 bases: TGTGCCAGCTCACCCGGCACCCCCGAGAGGCAGCCCCAGCATTTT. The chain carries TRBV18 and TRBJ1-5, with D uncertain. Germline V gene data show CDR1 as KGHSH and CDR2 as LQKENI. The length of the CDR3 is 15 residues. Trimming removed 3 bases at V and 7 bases at J, with 16 bases between.

V is TRBV14 and J is TRBJ1-2; D is unresolved. V dropped 1 base and J dropped 8 bases, with 14 bases sitting between them. The CDR3 sequence is 14 residues long. Germline loops: CDR1 SGHDN, CDR2 FVKESK. In DNA form, the CDR3 reads TGTGCCAGCAGCCAAGTGAGGCTCGTCGGGGGCTACACCTTC. This gives the protein CASSQVRLVGGYTF.

CDR3 region: CASSPGTGYEQYF. The CDR3 DNA sequence: TGTGCCAGCAGCCCCGGGACAGGCTACGAGCAGTACTTC. The chain employs TRBV7-2 and TRBJ2-7; 8 bases match TRBD1. This CDR3 contains 13 residues. The junction had 3 bases not matched to a gene; V was cut back by 5 bases and J by 3 bases. CDR1 and CDR2 (germline): SGHTA, FQGNSA.

V gene TRBV9 combines with J gene TRBJ2-2; perhaps TRBD1 as D (6 bases). Trimming left V 2 bases short and J 1 base short, with 9 bases between. The CDR3 has 15 amino acids. Germline-derived CDR1 and CDR2 are SGDLS and YYNGEE. CDR3 sequence: CASSVGAENTGELFF. In DNA form, the CDR3 reads TGTGCCAGCAGCGTGGGGGCAGAGAACACCGGGGAGCTGTTTTTT.

The chain carries TRBV28 and TRBJ2-1; 8 bases line up with TRBD1. Trimming took 6 bases from V and 5 from J; bases not matched to a gene: 6. Germline V gives CDR1 MDHEN, CDR2 SYDVKM. This CDR3 has 14 residues. In DNA form, the CDR3 reads TGTGCCAGCAGAAGGACAGGGATTCACAATGAGCAGTTCTTC. Amino acid sequence: CASRRTGIHNEQFF.

The chain joins TRBV7-9 to TRBJ1-2; tentative D call: TRBD1 (5 bases). The V end lost 5 bases, the J end lost 7 bases, and 17 bases lay between the germline ends. There are 14 residues in the CDR3. CDR1 is SEHNR and CDR2 is FQNEAQ in the germline V gene (reference sequence). CDR3 coding DNA: TGTGCCAGCAGCCCCGGGCCCGAGGGGTTTGGCTACACCTTC. Translation: CASSPGPEGFGYTF.

The V and J genes are TRBV5-1 and TRBJ1-1; tentative D call: TRBD1 (6 bases). The CDR3 has 15 residues. In germline, CDR1 is SGHRS, CDR2 YFSETQ. V shed 4 bases and J shed 1 base, with 14 bases lying between them. The CDR3 loop is CASSRFGGANTEAFF. The DNA for the CDR3 is TGCGCCAGCAGCCGGTTCGGGGGGGCGAACACTGAAGCTTTCTTT.

This clone was counted once. This chain connects TRBV24-1 to TRBJ1-1, with D uncertain. The V gene lost 9 bases and the J gene lost 4 bases, with 14 bases spanning the gap. The CDR3 contains 13 residues. Looked up from germline, CDR1 is KGHDR and CDR2 is SFDVKD. CDR3 residues: CATGTEGATEAFF. DNA for the CDR3: TGTGCCACCGGCACAGAAGGAGCCACTGAAGCTTTCTTT.

This chain joins TRBV5-8 and TRBJ2-7; unclear D gene. Deletions cut 1 base from V and 6 bases from J, with 8 bases between. CDR1 and CDR2 (germline): SGHTS, YDEGEE. The CDR3 is made up of 12 amino acids. The CDR3 nucleotides are TGTGCCAGCAGCTTGAAGGGCCTCGAGCAGTACTTC. It yields the protein CASSLKGLEQYF.

As to this clone: This CDR3 is also generated by other DNA sequences in the sample. The genes are TRBV7-2 and TRBJ2-5; 7 bases are shared with TRBD2. The CDR3 length is 13 residues. Germline assignment: CDR1 SGHTA and CDR2 FQGNSA. After removal of 1 base from V and 5 bases from J, the junction contained 1 base not matched to a gene. This CDR3 is CASSLGGGETQYF. For the CDR3, the DNA is TGTGCCAGCAGCTTAGGGGGAGGGGAGACCCAGTACTTC.

V gene TRBV14 combines with J gene TRBJ1-2, with 7 bases fitting TRBD1. The germline gives CDR1 SGHDN, CDR2 FVKESK. The CDR3 extends over 15 amino acids. V lost 1 base to trimming and J lost 4 bases; unmatched junction nucleotides: 6. The chain's CDR3 is CASSQAPGQIYGYTF. The CDR3, as DNA: TGTGCCAGCAGCCAAGCCCCGGGACAGATCTATGGCTACACCTTC.

The genes are TRBV9 and TRBJ1-2, with a possible D match to TRBD1 (5 bases). This CDR3 comprises 17 residues. V was cut by 0 bases and J by 4 bases, with 19 bases left in between. Germline loops: CDR1 SGDLS, CDR2 YYNGEE. This chain's CDR3 is CASSVAPTSLGPYGYTF. The CDR3 nucleotides read TGTGCCAGCAGCGTAGCCCCAACCTCGTTGGGGCCCTATGGCTACACCTTC.

The chain joins TRBV5-1 to TRBJ1-3; D is unclear. Trimming removed 3 bases from V and 0 bases from J, with 10 bases in between. The CDR3 spans 15 residues. Per the germline V gene, CDR1 is SGHRS and CDR2 is YFSETQ. The CDR3 loop is CASSSDSSSGNTIYF. The CDR3 DNA is TGCGCCAGCAGCTCTGACTCCTCCTCTGGAAACACCATATATTTT.

This chain joins TRBV5-4 and TRBJ1-1; no clear D. This CDR3 contains 13 residues. The germline V and J ends were trimmed by 5 bases and 4 bases, with 12 bases remaining between them. Germline CDR1 and CDR2: SGHNT and YYREEE (reference sequence). This chain's CDR3 is CASSSPPGTEAFF. In DNA form, the CDR3 reads TGTGCCAGCAGTTCCCCCCCCGGCACTGAAGCTTTCTTT.

The chain combines TRBV21-1 with TRBJ2-3; the table gives TRBD2 as D, unverified against the DNA. TRBV21-1 is a pseudogene segment. CDR3 size: 17 residues. CDR3 residues: CASSKAAGGHLTDTQYF. DNA for the CDR3: TGTGCCAGCAGCAAAGCGGCGGGGGGGCACCTCACAGATACGCAGTATTTT.

This chain links TRBV6-6 with TRBJ1-5; D is unresolved. V lost 2 bases, J lost 10 bases, and 12 bases lay in between. This CDR3 comprises 13 residues. The germline V gene has CDR1 MNHNY and CDR2 SVGAGI (reference sequence). CDR3 coding DNA: TGTGCCAGCAGTTACGGGTGGCTCCAACCCCAGCATTTT. Translating gives CASSYGWLQPQHF.

This sequence joins TRBV12-3 or TRBV12-4 and TRBJ2-3, with a tentative D call TRBD2 (5 bases). V gave up 6 bases and J gave up 4 bases, with 8 bases separating them. The CDR3 has 12 residues. As DNA, the CDR3 is TGTGCCAGCAGCCTAGCTTCAGATACGCAGTATTTT. Residues: CASSLASDTQYF.

The count of this clone is one. This chain connects TRBV5-1 to TRBJ2-5; 7 bases agree with TRBD2. The CDR3 spans 18 residues. Germline V CDR1 and CDR2: SGHRS, YFSETQ. J lost 5 bases, V lost 4 bases, and 20 bases had no gene match. As DNA, the CDR3 is TGCGCCAGCAGCCCCGGACGGGAGGCGTGGGGGATCCGGGAGACCCAGTACTTC. Encoded protein: CASSPGREAWGIRETQYF.

The chain carries TRBV2 and TRBJ1-4, with D possibly matching TRBD1 (6 bases). This CDR3 has 13 amino acids. Germline V gene lookup returns CDR1 SNHLY and CDR2 FYNNEI. The ends were cut back, 8 bases at V and 7 bases at J, with 14 bases in the middle. CDR3: CASHRETSEKLFF. The CDR3 DNA sequence: TGTGCCAGCCACAGGGAAACAAGTGAAAAACTGTTTTTT.

The rearrangement joins TRBV18 to TRBJ2-7; the match to TRBD1 covers 9 bases. The J segment lost 7 bases and the V segment lost 3 bases, leaving 4 bases of the junction unmatched. The CDR3 runs to 13 residues. CDR1 and CDR2 from the germline V gene are KGHSH and LQKENI. In nucleotides, the CDR3 is TGTGCCAGCTCACCGGGACAGGGTCAAGAGCAGTACTTC. Translating it yields CASSPGQGQEQYF.

This clone was detected only once. The rearrangement links TRBV7-9 to TRBJ2-1; maybe TRBD1 (6 bases). Germline V CDR1 and CDR2: SEHNR, FQNEAQ (reference sequence). The CDR3 has 16 residues. With 6 bases removed from V and 3 bases from J, the gap between germline ends came to 18 bases. CDR3 DNA: TGTGCCAGCAGTCCCGTCCGGGACATCCTCTACAATGAGCAGTTCTTC. This sequence encodes CASSPVRDILYNEQFF.

This sequence joins TRBV10-3 and TRBJ1-5; 7 nucleotides agree with TRBD1. V lost 3 bases to trimming and J lost 3 bases; unmatched junction nucleotides: 2. Per the germline V gene, CDR1 is ENHRY and CDR2 is SYGVKD. CDR3 length: 14 residues. The CDR3 sequence: CAISEGQDNQPQHF. The CDR3 DNA sequence: TGTGCCATCAGTGAAGGACAGGACAATCAGCCCCAGCATTTT.

Remarks on this clone: Other DNA sequences within the sample encode an identical CDR3. The chain couples TRBV7-9 to TRBJ2-7; 12 nucleotides match TRBD1. The CDR3 has 14 residues. The germline V gene encodes CDR1 SEHNR and CDR2 FQNEAQ (reference sequence). V lost 5 bases and J lost 5; bases outside the gene matches: 4. DNA for the CDR3: TGTGCCAGCAGCCCCGGGACAGGGGGCAACGAGCAGTACTTC. Translated: CASSPGTGGNEQYF.

The chain uses TRBV5-5 and TRBJ2-1, with 10 bases that match TRBD2. CDR1 and CDR2 from the germline V gene are SGHKS and YYEKEE (reference sequence). After removal of 2 bases from V and 5 bases from J, the junction contained 4 bases not matched to a gene. The CDR3 extends over 15 amino acids. The DNA of the CDR3 is TGTGCCAGCAGCTTTCTAGCGGGGGAGAACAATGAGCAGTTCTTC. It encodes CASSFLAGENNEQFF.